Shown below are 10 T cell receptor beta chains from a single sample sequenced in a study of a mutant IDH1 vaccine in newly diagnosed glioma. Clones were read by immunoSEQ multiplex PCR, and TCRdb kept only the in-frame ones, dropping some. This table has tens of thousands of clones, 80% to 90% appearing once. The antigens of these receptors remain unknown. Time point denoted: week 23, last vaccination. With topical imiquimod, each dose of the vaccine consisted of 300 ug of mutant IDH1 20-mer peptide. The specimen comprised PBMCs, sampled from a glioma patient whose treatment included an IDH1 peptide vaccine. The receptor source for this set is a man aged 35-49 years with glioma.

The V gene is TRBV4-3, the J gene TRBJ2-7; 7 positions match TRBD2. CDR1 is LGHNA and CDR2 is YSLEER in the germline V gene. This CDR3 region has 15 residues. The J segment lost 4 bases and the V segment lost 0 bases, leaving 6 bases of the junction unmatched. The CDR3 bases are TGCGCCAGCAGCCAAGATCGGAGCGGGATTTACGAGCAGTACTTC. Protein: CASSQDRSGIYEQYF.

The chain uses TRBV29-1 and TRBJ2-1; TRBD2 matches at 7 bases. V gave up 4 bases and J gave up 1 base; unmatched junction bases: 4. CDR1 is SQVTM, CDR2 ANQGSEA, per germline. The CDR3 extends over 14 amino acids. CDR3 nucleotides: TGCAGCGTTGTGTCCGGGGGGTCCTACAATGAGCAGTTCTTC. It codes for CSVVSGGSYNEQFF.

V gene TRBV6-4 combines with J gene TRBJ1-2; tentatively, D is TRBD1 (5 bases). Germline-derived CDR1 and CDR2 are MRHNA and SNTAGT. The CDR3 covers 15 residues. Trimming left V 6 bases short and J 4 bases short, with 18 bases between. In nucleotides, the CDR3 is TGTGCCAGCAGCGCCGGGACCGCCAGTAGCTATGGCTACACCTTC. Translation gives CASSAGTASSYGYTF.

V gene TRBV5-1 combines with J gene TRBJ2-1; tentatively, D is TRBD1 or TRBD2 (6 bases each). CDR1 and CDR2 (germline): SGHRS, YFSETQ. The CDR3 length is 14 residues. V lost 6 bases to trimming and J lost 1 base, with 11 bases between them. As DNA, the CDR3 is TGCGCCAGCATACGAGGGGGGTCCTACAATGAGCAGTTCTTC. Amino acids: CASIRGGSYNEQFF.

This sequence joins TRBV7-9 and TRBJ2-7, with TRBD1 identical over 7 bases. CDR1 and CDR2 (germline): SEHNR, FQNEAQ (reference sequence). The J segment lost 5 bases and the V segment lost 3 bases, leaving 7 bases of the junction unmatched. The CDR3 sequence is 14 residues long. This CDR3 is CASSFDRVINEQYF. CDR3 DNA sequence: TGTGCCAGCAGCTTCGACAGGGTTATTAACGAGCAGTACTTC.

This chain connects TRBV4-1 to TRBJ2-3, with D unresolved. Trimming removed 0 bases at V and 0 bases at J, with 10 bases between. From germline, CDR1 is MGHRA and CDR2 YSYEKL. This CDR3 is built from 16 residues. The CDR3 DNA reads TGCGCCAGCAGCCAAGATCCCGGATCTAGCACAGATACGCAGTATTTT. Translation gives CASSQDPGSSTDTQYF.

V gene TRBV6-5 combines with J gene TRBJ2-6; D uncertain. This CDR3 spans 14 amino acids. From germline, CDR1 is MNHEY and CDR2 SVGAGI. V shed 7 bases and J shed 0 bases, with 7 bases lying between them. Here the CDR3 DNA reads TGTGCCAGCAAAGCACTCTCTGGGGCCAACGTCCTGACTTTC. Translation: CASKALSGANVLTF.

The chain recombines TRBV27 with TRBJ2-7; D unclear. CDR1 is MNHEY, CDR2 SMNVEV, per germline (reference sequence). This CDR3 region has 14 residues. The germline V and J ends were trimmed by 3 bases and 0 bases, with 9 bases remaining between them. CDR3 in amino acids: CASSLSWSSYEQYF. The DNA of the CDR3 is TGTGCCAGCAGTTTGTCTTGGAGCTCCTACGAGCAGTACTTC.

The genes are TRBV9 and TRBJ2-5, with D perhaps matching TRBD1 (5 bases). The CDR3 is made up of 14 amino acids. Germline V gene sequence: CDR1 SGDLS, CDR2 YYNGEE. V lost 0 bases to trimming and J lost 5 bases, with 11 bases between them. The CDR3 DNA is TGTGCCAGCAGCGTAGAGGGCAGGGTGGAGACCCAGTACTTC. Translating it yields CASSVEGRVETQYF.

The CDR3 region is CVRAPCQGGSGELFF. The CDR3 nucleotides read TGTGTCAGGGCCCCATGCCAGGGGGGTTCCGGGGAGCTGTTTTTT. The rearrangement links TRBV27 to TRBJ2-2, with D perhaps TRBD1 (7 bases). This CDR3 is built from 15 residues. Per germline, CDR1 MNHEY and CDR2 SMNVEV (reference sequence).